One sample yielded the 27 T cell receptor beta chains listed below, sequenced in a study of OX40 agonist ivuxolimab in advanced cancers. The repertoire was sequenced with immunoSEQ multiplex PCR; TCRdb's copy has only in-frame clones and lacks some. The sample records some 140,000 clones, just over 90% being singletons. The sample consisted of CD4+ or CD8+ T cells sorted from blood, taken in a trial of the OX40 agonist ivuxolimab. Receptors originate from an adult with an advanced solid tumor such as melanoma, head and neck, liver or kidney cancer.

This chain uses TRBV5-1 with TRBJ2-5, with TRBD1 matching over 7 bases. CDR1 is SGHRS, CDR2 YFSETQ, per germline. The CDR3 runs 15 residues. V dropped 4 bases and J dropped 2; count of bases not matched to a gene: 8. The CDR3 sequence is CASSRRQGRQETQYF. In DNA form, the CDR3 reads TGCGCCAGCAGCCGCCGACAGGGTAGGCAAGAGACCCAGTACTTC.

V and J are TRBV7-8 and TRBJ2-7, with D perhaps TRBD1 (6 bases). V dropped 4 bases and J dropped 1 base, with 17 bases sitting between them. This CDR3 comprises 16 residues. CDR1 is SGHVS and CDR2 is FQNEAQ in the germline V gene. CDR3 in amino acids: CASSYHRVAASYEQYF. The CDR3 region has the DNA TGTGCCAGCAGCTACCACAGGGTAGCCGCGTCCTACGAGCAGTACTTC.

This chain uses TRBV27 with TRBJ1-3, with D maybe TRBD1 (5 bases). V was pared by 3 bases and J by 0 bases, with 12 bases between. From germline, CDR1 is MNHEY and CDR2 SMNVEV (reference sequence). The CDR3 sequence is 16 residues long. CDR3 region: CASSLRWGSSGNTIYF. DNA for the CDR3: TGTGCCAGCAGTTTGAGGTGGGGCAGCTCTGGAAACACCATATATTTT.

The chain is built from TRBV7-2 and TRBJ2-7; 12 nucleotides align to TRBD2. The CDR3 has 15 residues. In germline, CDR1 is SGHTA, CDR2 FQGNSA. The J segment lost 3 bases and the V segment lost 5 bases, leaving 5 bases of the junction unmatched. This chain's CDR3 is CASSPPGLAGYEQYF. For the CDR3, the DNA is TGTGCCAGCAGCCCGCCGGGACTAGCGGGCTACGAGCAGTACTTC.

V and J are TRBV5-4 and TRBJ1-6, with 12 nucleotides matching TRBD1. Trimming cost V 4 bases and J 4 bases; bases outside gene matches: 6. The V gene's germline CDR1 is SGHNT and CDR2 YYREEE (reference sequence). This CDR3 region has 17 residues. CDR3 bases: TGTGCCAGCAGCCTGGGGACAGGGGGCCTGTATAATTCACCCCTCCACTTT. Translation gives CASSLGTGGLYNSPLHF.

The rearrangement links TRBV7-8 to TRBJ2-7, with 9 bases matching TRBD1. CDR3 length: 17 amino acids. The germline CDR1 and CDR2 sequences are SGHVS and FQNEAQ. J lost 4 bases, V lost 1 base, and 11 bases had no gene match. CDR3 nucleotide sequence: TGTGCCAGCAGCTTAGTACCCTGGGGACAGGGCTTGTACGAGCAGTACTTC. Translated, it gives CASSLVPWGQGLYEQYF.

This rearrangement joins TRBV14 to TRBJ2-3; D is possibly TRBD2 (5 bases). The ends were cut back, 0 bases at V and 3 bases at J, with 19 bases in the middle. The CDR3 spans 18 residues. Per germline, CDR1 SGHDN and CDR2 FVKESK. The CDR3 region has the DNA TGTGCCAGCAGCCAAGATTGGCCCCAGCGGAAAGCGACAGATACGCAGTATTTT. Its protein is CASSQDWPQRKATDTQYF.

The CDR3 spells CATKRTGLNSPLHF. CDR3 in DNA: TGCGCCACCAAACGAACAGGGCTTAATTCACCCCTCCACTTT. V usage is TRBV23-1 and J usage is TRBJ1-6; possible D gene TRBD1, 6 bases. TRBV23-1 is identified as an open reading frame with a role that is uncertain. CDR3 size: 14 residues. Trimming stripped 10 bases from V and 6 bases from J, with 16 bases between.

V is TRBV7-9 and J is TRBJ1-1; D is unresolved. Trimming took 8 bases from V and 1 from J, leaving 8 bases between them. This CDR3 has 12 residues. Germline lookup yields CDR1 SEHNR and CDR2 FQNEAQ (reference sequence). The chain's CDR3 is CASGHRNTEAFF. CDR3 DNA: TGTGCCAGCGGGCACAGGAACACTGAAGCTTTCTTT.

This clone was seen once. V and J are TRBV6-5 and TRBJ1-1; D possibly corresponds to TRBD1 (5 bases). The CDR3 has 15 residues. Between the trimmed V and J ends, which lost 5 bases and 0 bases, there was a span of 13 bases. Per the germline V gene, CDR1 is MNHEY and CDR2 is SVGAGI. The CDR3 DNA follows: TGTGCCAGCAGTCGCGGTGGGGGAGTGAACACTGAAGCTTTCTTT. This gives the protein CASSRGGGVNTEAFF.

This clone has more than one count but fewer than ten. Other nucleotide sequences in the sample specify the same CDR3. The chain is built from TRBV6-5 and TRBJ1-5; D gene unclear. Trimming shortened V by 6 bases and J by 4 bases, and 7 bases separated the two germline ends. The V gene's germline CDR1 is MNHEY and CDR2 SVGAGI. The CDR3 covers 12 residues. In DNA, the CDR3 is TGTGCCAGCAGAGGTTCTAATCAGCCCCAGCATTTT. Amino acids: CASRGSNQPQHF.

CDR3 coding DNA: TGTGCCAGTAGTAATCCCCAGGGACAGGGAAGGGAGACCCAGTACTTC. Translation: CASSNPQGQGRETQYF. The gene calls are TRBV19 and TRBJ2-5, with 9 bases identical to TRBD1. Germline V gene sequence: CDR1 LNHDA, CDR2 SQIVND (reference sequence). With V trimmed by 4 bases and J by 5 bases, 11 bases remained unmatched. The CDR3 is 16 amino acids.

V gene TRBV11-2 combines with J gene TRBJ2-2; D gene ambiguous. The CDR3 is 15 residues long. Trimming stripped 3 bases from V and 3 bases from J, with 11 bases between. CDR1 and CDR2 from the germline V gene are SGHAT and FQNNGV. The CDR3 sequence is CASSFSRVYTGELFF. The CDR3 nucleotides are TGTGCCAGCAGCTTTAGCAGAGTCTACACCGGGGAGCTGTTTTTT. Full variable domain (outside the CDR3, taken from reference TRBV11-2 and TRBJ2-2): EAGVAQSPRYKIIEKRQSVAFWCNPISGHATLYWYQQILGQGPKLLIQFQNNGVVDDSQLPKDRFSAERLKGVDSTLKIQPAKLEDSAVYLCASSFSRVYTGELFFGEGSRLTVL.

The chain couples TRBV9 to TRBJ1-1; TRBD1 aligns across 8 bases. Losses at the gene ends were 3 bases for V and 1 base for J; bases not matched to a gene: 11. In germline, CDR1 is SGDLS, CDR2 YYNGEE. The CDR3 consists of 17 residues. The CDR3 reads CASSDGPRGLGNTEAFF. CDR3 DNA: TGTGCCAGCAGCGATGGCCCCAGGGGGCTAGGGAACACTGAAGCTTTCTTT.

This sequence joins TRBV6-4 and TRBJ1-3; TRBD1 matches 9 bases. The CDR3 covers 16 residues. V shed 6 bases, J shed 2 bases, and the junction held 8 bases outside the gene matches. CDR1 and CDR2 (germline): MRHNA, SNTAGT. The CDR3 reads CASSGQGQVPGNTIYF. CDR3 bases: TGTGCCAGCAGCGGACAGGGGCAAGTGCCTGGAAACACCATATATTTT.

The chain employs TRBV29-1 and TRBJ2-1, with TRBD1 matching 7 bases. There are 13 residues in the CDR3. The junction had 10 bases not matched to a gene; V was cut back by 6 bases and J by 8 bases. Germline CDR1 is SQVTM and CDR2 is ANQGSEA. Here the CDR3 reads CSVSTGRWDEQFF. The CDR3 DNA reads TGCAGCGTGTCGACAGGGCGCTGGGATGAGCAGTTCTTC.

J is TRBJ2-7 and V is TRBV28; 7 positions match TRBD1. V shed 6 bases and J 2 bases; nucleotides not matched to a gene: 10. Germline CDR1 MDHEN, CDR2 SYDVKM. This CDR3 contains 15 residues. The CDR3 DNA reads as TGTGCCAGCAGCCCCCTTCAGGGGGTTCCCTACGAGCAGTACTTC. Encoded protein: CASSPLQGVPYEQYF.

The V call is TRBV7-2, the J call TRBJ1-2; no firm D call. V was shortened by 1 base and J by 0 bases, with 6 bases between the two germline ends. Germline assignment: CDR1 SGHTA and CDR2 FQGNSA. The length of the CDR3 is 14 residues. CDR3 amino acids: CASSLDPTNYGYTF. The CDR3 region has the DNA TGTGCCAGCAGCTTAGACCCTACTAACTATGGCTACACCTTC.

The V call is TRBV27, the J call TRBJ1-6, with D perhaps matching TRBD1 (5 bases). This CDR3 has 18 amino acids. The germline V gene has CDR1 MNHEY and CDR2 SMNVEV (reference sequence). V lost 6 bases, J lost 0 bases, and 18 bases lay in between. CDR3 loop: CASSHLPPGSSYNSPLHF. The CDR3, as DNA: TGTGCCAGCAGCCACCTCCCGCCAGGGAGCTCCTATAATTCACCCCTCCACTTT.

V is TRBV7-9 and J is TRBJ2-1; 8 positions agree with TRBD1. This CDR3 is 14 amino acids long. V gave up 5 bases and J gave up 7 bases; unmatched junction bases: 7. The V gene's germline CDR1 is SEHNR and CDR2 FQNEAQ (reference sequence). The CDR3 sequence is CASSMWTGTNEQFF. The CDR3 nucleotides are TGTGCCAGCAGCATGTGGACAGGGACTAATGAGCAGTTCTTC.

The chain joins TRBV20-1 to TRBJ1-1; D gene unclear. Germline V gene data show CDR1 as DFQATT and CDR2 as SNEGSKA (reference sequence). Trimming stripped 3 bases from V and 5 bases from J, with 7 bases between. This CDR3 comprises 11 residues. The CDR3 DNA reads TGCAGTGCTAGTATTTTGACTGAAGCTTTCTTT. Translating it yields CSASILTEAFF.

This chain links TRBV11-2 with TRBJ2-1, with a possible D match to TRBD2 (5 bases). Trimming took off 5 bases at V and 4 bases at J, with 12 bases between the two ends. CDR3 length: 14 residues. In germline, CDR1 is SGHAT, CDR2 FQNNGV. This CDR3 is CASSPSWTYNEQFF. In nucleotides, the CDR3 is TGTGCCAGCAGCCCATCTTGGACTTACAATGAGCAGTTCTTC.

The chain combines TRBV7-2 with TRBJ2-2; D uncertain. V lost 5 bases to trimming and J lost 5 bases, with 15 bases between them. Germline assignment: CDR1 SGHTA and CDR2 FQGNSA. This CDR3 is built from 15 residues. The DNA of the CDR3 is TGTGCCAGCAGCCACGATATGGGGATGACCGGGGAGCTGTTTTTT. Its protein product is CASSHDMGMTGELFF.

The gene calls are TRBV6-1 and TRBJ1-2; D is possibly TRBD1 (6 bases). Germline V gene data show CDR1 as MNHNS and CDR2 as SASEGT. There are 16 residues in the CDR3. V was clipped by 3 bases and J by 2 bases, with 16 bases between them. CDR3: CASSDGGAGGNYGYTF. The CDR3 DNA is TGTGCCAGCAGTGACGGGGGGGCCGGAGGGAACTATGGCTACACCTTC.

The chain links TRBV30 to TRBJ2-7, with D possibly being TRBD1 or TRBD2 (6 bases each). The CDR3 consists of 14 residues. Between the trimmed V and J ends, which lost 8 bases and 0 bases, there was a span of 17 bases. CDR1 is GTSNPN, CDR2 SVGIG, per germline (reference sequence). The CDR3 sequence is CAGSFGGSSYEQYF. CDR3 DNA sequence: TGTGCCGGGTCGTTCGGGGGCTCCTCCTACGAGCAGTACTTC.

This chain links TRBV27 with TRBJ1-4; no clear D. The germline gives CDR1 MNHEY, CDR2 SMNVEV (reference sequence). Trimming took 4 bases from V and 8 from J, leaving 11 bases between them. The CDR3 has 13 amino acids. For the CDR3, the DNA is TGTGCCAGCAGTTCGCCCGGGAACGAAAAACTGTTTTTT. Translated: CASSSPGNEKLFF. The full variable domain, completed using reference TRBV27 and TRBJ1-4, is EAQVTQNPRYLITVTGKKLTVTCSQNMNHEYMSWYRQDPGLGLRQIYYSMNVEVTDKGDVPEGYKVSRKEKRNFPLILESPSPNQTSLYFCASSSPGNEKLFFGSGTQLSVL.

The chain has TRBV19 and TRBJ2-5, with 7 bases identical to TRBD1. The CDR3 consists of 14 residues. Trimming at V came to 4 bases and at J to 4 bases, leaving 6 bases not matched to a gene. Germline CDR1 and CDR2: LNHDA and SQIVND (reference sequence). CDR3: CASSRQGAGETQYF. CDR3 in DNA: TGTGCCAGTAGTAGACAGGGTGCGGGAGAGACCCAGTACTTC. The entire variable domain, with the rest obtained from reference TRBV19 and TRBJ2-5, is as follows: DGGITQSPKYLFRKEGQNVTLSCEQNLNHDAMYWYRQDPGQGLRLIYYSQIVNDFQKGDIAEGYSVSREKKESFPLTVTSAQKNPTAFYLCASSRQGAGETQYFGPGTRLLVL.